Below, 3 T cell receptor beta chains from the same sample are listed, as sequenced in a study of T cells after yellow fever vaccination. MiXCR was run by TCRdb on the 5' RACE reads, yielding one entry per CDR3 protein. The table includes about 330,000 distinct CDR3 sequences, about 6.9% detected once. Material: PBMCs, obtained 35 to 50 days after the first yellow fever vaccination. The receptors derive from a young man who received the YFV17D yellow fever vaccine.

This clonotype was seen a handful of times. The genes are TRBV6-1 and TRBJ1-3; maybe TRBD1 (6 bases). This CDR3 has 15 amino acids. Germline-derived CDR1 and CDR2 are MNHNS and SASEGT. V gave up 6 bases and J gave up 0 bases, with 12 bases separating them. The chain's CDR3 is CASRRTASSGNTIYF. CDR3 nucleotides: TGTGCCAGCAGGCGGACAGCATCCTCTGGAAACACCATATATTTT.

The chain is built from TRBV6-1 and TRBJ1-1, with D maybe TRBD1 (6 bases). Deletions cut 6 bases from V and 3 bases from J, with 23 bases between. This CDR3 has 17 residues. In germline, CDR1 is MNHNS, CDR2 SASEGT. The CDR3 nucleotides are TGTGCCAGCAGCCCCCTGGGGGGGCGCGTTATCCACACTGAAGCTTTCTTT. It specifies CASSPLGGRVIHTEAFF.

This clonotype was seen repeatedly, ten times or more. V gene TRBV5-1 combines with J gene TRBJ2-5; 9 bases align to TRBD1. With 4 bases clipped from V and 4 bases from J, the junction kept 5 bases outside the gene matches. In germline, CDR1 is SGHRS, CDR2 YFSETQ. The CDR3 has 14 residues. The CDR3 spells CASSGTGYRETQYF. The CDR3, as DNA: TGCGCCAGCAGCGGGACAGGGTATCGAGAGACCCAGTACTTC. Based on the CDR3 plus reference TRBV5-1 and TRBJ2-5, the full variable domain is KAGVTQTPRYLIKTRGQQVTLSCSPISGHRSVSWYQQTPGQGLQFLFEYFSETQRNKGNFPGRFSGRQFSNSRSEMNVSTLELGDSALYLCASSGTGYRETQYFGPGTRLLVL.